This TCR beta chain was found in a study of blood T cells in healthy people across ages. Study findings and constraints: Shifts in expanded clonotypes may have been confounded by donor CMV status, which was unknown. Naive CD4+ cell counts and diversity both ran higher in long-lived than in aged donors.

The sample holds a few counts of this clonotype. Its antigen is still unknown. Combining a sample-barcoded 5' primer with a J-beta primer mix, a second PCR ran for 7 to 11 cycles. In TCRdb, the 5' RACE reads were re-called with MiXCR into one record per CDR3 protein. In the table there are around 1,000,000 distinct CDR3 sequences, 25% of which are singletons. A further study also used this sample, focusing on T cells of mothers and their children.

The sample taken for sequencing was blood. This TCR was sampled from a girl aged 2 to 10 in good health.

CDR3 coding DNA: TGCGCCAGCCTAGCGGGAGGACCGTACGATGAGCAGTTCTTC. As protein: CASLAGGPYDEQFF. V and J are TRBV10-2 and TRBJ2-1; TRBD2 aligns across 11 bases. The CDR3 length is 14 residues. Trimming at V came to 8 bases and at J to 8 bases, leaving 8 bases not matched to a gene. CDR1 is WSHSY and CDR2 is SAAADI in the germline V gene.